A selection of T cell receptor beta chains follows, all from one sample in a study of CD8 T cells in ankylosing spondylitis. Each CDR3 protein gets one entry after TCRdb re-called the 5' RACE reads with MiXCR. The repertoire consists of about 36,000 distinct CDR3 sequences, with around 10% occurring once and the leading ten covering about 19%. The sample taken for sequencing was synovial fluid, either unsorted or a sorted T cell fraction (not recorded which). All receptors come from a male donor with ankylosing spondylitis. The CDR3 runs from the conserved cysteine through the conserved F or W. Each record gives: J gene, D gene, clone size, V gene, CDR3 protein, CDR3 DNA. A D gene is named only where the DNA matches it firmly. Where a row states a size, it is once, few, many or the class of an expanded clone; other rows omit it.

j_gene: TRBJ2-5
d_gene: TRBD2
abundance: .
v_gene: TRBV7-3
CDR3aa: CASSLTSGRTETQYF
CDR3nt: TGTGCCAGCAGCTTGACTAGCGGGAGAACCGAGACCCAGTACTTC

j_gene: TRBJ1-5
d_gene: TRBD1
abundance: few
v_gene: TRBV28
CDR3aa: CASRDRVCDSNQPQHF
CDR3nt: TGTGCCAGCAGGGACAGGGTCTGCGATAGCAATCAGCCCCAGCATTTT

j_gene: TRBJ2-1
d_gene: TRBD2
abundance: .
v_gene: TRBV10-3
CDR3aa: CAIRPGTSGGGEQFF
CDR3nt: TGTGCCATCAGGCCCGGGACTAGCGGGGGGGGTGAGCAGTTCTTC

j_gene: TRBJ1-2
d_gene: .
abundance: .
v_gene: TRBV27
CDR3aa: CASSEGKGYTF
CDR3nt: TGTGCCAGCAGTGAAGGGAAAGGCTACACCTTC

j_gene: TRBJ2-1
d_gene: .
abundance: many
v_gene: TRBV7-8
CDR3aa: CASSLDPAALNEQFF
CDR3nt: TGTGCCAGCAGCTTAGACCCGGCCGCTCTCAATGAGCAGTTCTTC

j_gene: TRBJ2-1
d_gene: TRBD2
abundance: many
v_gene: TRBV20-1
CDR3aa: CSAPNSGSKLNEQFF
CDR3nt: TGCAGTGCTCCCAATAGCGGGAGCAAATTAAATGAGCAGTTCTTC

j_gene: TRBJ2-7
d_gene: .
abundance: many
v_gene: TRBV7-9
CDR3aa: CASSPRETYEQYF
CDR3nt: TGTGCCAGCAGCCCGAGAGAAACCTACGAGCAGTACTTC

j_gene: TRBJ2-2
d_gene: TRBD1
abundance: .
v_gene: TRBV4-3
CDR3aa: CASSQDGLGQGAGGELFF
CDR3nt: TGCGCCAGCAGCCAAGATGGGTTGGGACAGGGGGCTGGCGGGGAGCTGTTTTTT

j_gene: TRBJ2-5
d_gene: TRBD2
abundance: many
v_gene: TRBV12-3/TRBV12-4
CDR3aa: CASTQSGSSETQYF
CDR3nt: TGTGCCAGCACCCAAAGCGGGAGTTCGGAGACCCAGTACTTC

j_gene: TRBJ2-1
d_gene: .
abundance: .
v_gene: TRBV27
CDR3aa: CASSGPGQQFF
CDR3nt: TGTGCCAGCAGTGGACCGGGACAGCAGTTCTTC

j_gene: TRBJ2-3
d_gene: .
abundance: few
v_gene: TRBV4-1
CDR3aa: CASSRDVLMSTDTQYF
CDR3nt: TGCGCCAGCAGCCGGGATGTCCTAATGAGCACAGATACGCAGTATTTT

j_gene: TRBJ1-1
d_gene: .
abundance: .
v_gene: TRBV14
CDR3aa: CASSPLFSGTEAFF
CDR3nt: TGTGCCAGCAGCCCCCTTTTTTCGGGCACTGAAGCTTTCTTT

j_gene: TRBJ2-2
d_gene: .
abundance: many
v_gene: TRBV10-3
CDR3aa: CAISESGGTGELFF
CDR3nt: TGTGCCATCAGTGAGTCGGGTGGTACCGGGGAGCTGTTTTTT

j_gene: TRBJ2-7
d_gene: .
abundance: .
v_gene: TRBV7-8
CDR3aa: CASSLARRGYEQYF
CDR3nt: TGTGCCAGCAGCTTAGCGCGGAGGGGCTACGAGCAGTACTTC

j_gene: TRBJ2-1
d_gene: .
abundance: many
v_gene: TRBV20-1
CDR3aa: CSAEDRSSYNEQFF
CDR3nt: TGCAGTGCTGAGGACCGTAGCTCCTACAATGAGCAGTTCTTC

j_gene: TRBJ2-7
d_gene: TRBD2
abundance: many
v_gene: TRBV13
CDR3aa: CASSATSGGSSYEQYF
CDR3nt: TGTGCCAGCAGCGCAACTAGCGGGGGTAGCTCCTACGAGCAGTACTTC

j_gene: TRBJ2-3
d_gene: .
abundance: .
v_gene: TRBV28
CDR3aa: CASSPPVDTQYF
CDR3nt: TGTGCCAGCAGTCCGCCGGTAGATACGCAGTATTTT

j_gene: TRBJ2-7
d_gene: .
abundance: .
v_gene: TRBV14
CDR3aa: CASSQERLYEQYF
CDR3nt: TGTGCCAGCAGCCAAGAGAGGCTATACGAGCAGTACTTC

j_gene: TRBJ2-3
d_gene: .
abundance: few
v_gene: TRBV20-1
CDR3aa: CSASPLAVDTQYF
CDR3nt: TGCAGTGCTAGCCCGCTTGCTGTGGATACGCAGTATTTT

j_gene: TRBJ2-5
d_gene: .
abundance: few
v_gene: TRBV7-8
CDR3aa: CASAPGGWETQYF
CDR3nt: TGTGCCAGCGCCCCCGGAGGGTGGGAGACCCAGTACTTC

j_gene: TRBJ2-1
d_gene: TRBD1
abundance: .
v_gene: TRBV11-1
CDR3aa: CASSERDRGLSGYNEQFF
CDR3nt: TGTGCCAGCAGCGAAAGGGACAGGGGGCTTTCAGGGTACAATGAGCAGTTCTTC

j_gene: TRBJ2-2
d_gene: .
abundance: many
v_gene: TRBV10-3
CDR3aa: CAISEIGAGEPGELFF
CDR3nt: TGTGCCATCAGTGAAATCGGGGCAGGGGAGCCCGGGGAGCTGTTTTTT

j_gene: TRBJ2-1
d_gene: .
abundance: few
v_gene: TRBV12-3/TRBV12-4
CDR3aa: CASKGPFGNEQFF
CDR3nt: TGTGCCAGCAAGGGTCCGTTCGGGAATGAGCAGTTCTTC

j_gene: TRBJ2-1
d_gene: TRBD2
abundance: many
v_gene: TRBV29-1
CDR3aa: CSVESPGGNEQFF
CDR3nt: TGCAGCGTTGAAAGCCCGGGGGGGAATGAGCAGTTCTTC

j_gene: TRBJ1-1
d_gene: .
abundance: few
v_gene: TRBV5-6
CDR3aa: CASSLDGGTEAFF
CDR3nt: TGTGCCAGCAGCCTGGACGGCGGCACTGAAGCTTTCTTT

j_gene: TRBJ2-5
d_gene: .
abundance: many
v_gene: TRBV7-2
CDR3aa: CASSFQPGTQYF
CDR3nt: TGTGCCAGCAGCTTCCAGCCTGGGACCCAGTACTTC

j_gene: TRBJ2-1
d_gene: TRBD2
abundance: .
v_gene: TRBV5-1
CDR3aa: CASSSGLATMDEQFF
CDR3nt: TGCGCCAGCAGCTCGGGACTAGCGACCATGGATGAGCAGTTCTTC

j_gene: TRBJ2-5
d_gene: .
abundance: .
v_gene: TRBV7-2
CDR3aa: CASSSRASQETQYF
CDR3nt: TGTGCCAGCAGCTCCCGGGCAAGTCAAGAGACCCAGTACTTC

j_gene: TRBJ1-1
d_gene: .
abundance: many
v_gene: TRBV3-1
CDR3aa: CASSQSGQALEAFF
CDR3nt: TGTGCCAGCAGCCAATCGGGGCAGGCCCTTGAAGCTTTCTTT

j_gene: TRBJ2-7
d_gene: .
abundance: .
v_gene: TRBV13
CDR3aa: CASSQQGYEQYF
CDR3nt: TGTGCCAGCAGCCAACAGGGCTACGAGCAGTACTTC

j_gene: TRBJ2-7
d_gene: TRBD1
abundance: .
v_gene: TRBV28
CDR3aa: CASSSSWTGHYEQYF
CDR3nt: TGTGCCAGCAGTTCTTCCTGGACAGGCCACTACGAGCAGTACTTC

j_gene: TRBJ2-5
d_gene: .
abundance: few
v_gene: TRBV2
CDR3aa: CASSEQFQETQYF
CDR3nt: TGTGCCAGCAGTGAACAGTTCCAAGAGACCCAGTACTTC

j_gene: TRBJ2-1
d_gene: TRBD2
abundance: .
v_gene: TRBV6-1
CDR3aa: CASSQGTIPYNEQFF
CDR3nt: TGTGCCAGCAGCCAAGGGACTATCCCCTACAATGAGCAGTTCTTC

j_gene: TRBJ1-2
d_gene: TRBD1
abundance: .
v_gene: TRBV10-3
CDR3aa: CATLQGARWGYTF
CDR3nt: TGTGCCACGTTACAGGGGGCCCGATGGGGCTACACCTTC

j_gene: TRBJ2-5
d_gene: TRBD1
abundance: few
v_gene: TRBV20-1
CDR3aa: CSAPGQGGETQYF
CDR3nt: TGCAGTGCCCCCGGACAGGGAGGAGAGACCCAGTACTTC

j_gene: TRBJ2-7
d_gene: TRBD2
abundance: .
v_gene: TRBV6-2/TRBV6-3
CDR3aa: CASRSGGTYEQYF
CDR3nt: TGTGCCAGTCGCTCGGGGGGAACCTACGAGCAGTACTTC

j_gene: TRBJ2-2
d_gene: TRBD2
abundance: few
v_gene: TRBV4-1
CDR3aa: CASSQDSLAGGANTGELFF
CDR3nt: TGCGCCAGCAGCCAAGACTCACTAGCGGGAGGTGCGAACACCGGGGAGCTGTTTTTT

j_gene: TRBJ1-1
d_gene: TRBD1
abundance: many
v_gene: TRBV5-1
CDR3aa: CASSTGQRSDTEAFF
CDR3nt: TGCGCCAGCAGCACGGGACAGAGGTCTGACACTGAAGCTTTCTTT

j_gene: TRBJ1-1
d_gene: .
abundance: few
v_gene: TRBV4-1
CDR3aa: CASSPGPRNTEAFF
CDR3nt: TGCGCCAGCAGCCCGGGCCCTCGGAACACTGAAGCTTTCTTT

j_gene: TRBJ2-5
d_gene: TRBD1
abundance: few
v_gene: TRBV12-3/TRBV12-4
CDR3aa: CASSLSGQGVGAQYF
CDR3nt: TGTGCCAGCAGTTTATCCGGACAGGGGGTAGGGGCCCAGTACTTC

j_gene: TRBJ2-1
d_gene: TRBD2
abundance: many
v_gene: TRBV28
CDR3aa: CASSYPVGLARHTYNEQFF
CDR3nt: TGTGCCAGCAGTTACCCGGTGGGACTAGCGCGTCATACCTACAATGAGCAGTTCTTC

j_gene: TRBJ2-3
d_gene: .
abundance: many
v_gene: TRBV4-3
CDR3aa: CASSQDGLPRTDTQYF
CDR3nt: TGCGCCAGCAGCCAAGATGGGCTCCCCCGCACAGATACGCAGTATTTT

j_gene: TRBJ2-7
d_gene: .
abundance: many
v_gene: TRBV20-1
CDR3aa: CSARARQSRDSQYF
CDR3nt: TGCAGTGCTAGAGCTAGACAATCCCGGGATTCGCAGTACTTC

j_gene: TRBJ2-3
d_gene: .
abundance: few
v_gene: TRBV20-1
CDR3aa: CSADSSNTDTQYF
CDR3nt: TGCAGTGCTGACAGTTCTAACACAGATACGCAGTATTTT

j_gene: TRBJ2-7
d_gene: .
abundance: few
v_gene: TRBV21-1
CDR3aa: CASSKVGCRSYEQYF
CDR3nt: TGTGCCAGCAGCAAAGTGGGATGCAGGTCCTACGAGCAGTACTTC

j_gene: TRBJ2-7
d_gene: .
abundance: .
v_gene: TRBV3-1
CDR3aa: CASRAEGEQYF
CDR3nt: TGTGCCAGCCGGGCCGAGGGAGAGCAGTACTTC

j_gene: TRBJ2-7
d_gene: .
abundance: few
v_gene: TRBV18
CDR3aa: CASSPRSGSESEQYF
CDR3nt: TGTGCCAGCTCACCAAGATCGGGGAGTGAATCCGAGCAGTACTTC

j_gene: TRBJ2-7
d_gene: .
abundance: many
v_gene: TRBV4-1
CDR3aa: CASSQVTEPYEQYF
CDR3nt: TGCGCCAGCAGCCAGGTAACAGAACCCTACGAGCAGTACTTC

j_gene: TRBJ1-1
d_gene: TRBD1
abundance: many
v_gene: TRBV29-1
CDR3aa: CSVVQGAVEAFF
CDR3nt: TGCAGCGTTGTTCAGGGGGCCGTTGAAGCTTTCTTT

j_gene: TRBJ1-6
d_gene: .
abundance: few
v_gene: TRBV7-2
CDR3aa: CASSLDSGGSPLHF
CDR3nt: TGTGCCAGCAGCTTAGATAGTGGGGGTTCACCCCTCCACTTT

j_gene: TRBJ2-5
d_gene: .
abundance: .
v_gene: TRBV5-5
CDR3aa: CASSLGGTDVETQYF
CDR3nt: TGTGCCAGCAGCTTGGGTGGTACGGACGTAGAGACCCAGTACTTC

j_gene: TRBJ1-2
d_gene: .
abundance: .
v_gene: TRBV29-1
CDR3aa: CSVEDREGVGYTF
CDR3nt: TGCAGCGTTGAAGATCGAGAAGGGGTTGGCTACACCTTC